One sample yielded the 32 T cell receptor beta chains listed below, sequenced in a study of T cells in Graves' hyperthyroidism and ophthalmopathy. TCR beta CDR3 regions were amplified from RNA transcripts. The HTBI primer set drove a first-round RT-PCR of the TCR CDR3. TCRdb re-called the multiplex PCR reads with MiXCR, one entry per CDR3 protein. The table shows approximately 530,000 distinct CDR3 sequences, with nearly 20% occurring only once. Sequenced sample: blood. These receptors were collected from a man in his forties or fifties with Graves' ophthalmopathy.

The J gene is TRBJ2-1, the V gene TRBV4-1; 9 nucleotides match TRBD2. J gave up 7 bases and V 4 bases, and 8 bases lay outside the gene matches. Germline V gene lookup returns CDR1 MGHRA and CDR2 YSYEKL. The CDR3 extends over 15 amino acids. The CDR3 region is CASSLSVAGVNEQFF. CDR3 nucleotide sequence: TGCGCCAGCAGCCTATCGGTAGCGGGAGTGAATGAGCAGTTCTTC.

In its sample, this clonotype was seen many times. V and J are TRBV3-1 and TRBJ1-1; D remains ambiguous. Germline V lookup: CDR1 LGHDT, CDR2 YNNKEL (reference sequence). Trimming stripped 3 bases from V and 8 bases from J, with 13 bases between. CDR3 length equals 13 residues. CDR3 protein: CASSQIRGREAFF. DNA for the CDR3: TGTGCCAGCAGCCAGATACGAGGCAGAGAAGCTTTCTTT.

In its sample, this clonotype was seen many times. The chain employs TRBV13 and TRBJ2-5, with 13 positions matching TRBD2. The CDR3 consists of 17 residues. With V trimmed by 5 bases and J by 6 bases, 12 bases remained unmatched. Germline CDR1 reads PRHDT; CDR2 reads FYEKMQ (reference sequence). The CDR3 nucleotides read TGTGCCAGCAGCCCCCGACTAGCGGGGGGACACCCGAAGACCCAGTACTTC. Translated, it gives CASSPRLAGGHPKTQYF.

The gene calls are TRBV5-5 and TRBJ1-4; no clear D gene. Germline lookup yields CDR1 SGHKS and CDR2 YYEKEE (reference sequence). The CDR3 consists of 14 residues. With 5 bases removed from V and 2 bases from J, the gap between germline ends came to 10 bases. This chain's CDR3 is CASRLGGTNEKLFF. CDR3 coding DNA: TGTGCCAGCAGACTAGGTGGGACTAATGAAAAACTGTTTTTT.

This clonotype was seen ten or more times. This rearrangement joins TRBV7-9 to TRBJ2-2; 8 bases agree with TRBD1. Germline-derived CDR1 and CDR2 are SEHNR and FQNEAQ (reference sequence). V lost 5 bases, J lost 4 bases, and 9 bases stayed unmatched. The CDR3 runs 16 residues. In nucleotides, the CDR3 is TGTGCCAGCAGCCCACGGACAGGGTTGGGCACCGGGGAGCTGTTTTTT. Translation: CASSPRTGLGTGELFF. Full variable domain (outside the CDR3, taken from reference TRBV7-9 and TRBJ2-2): DTGVSQNPRHKITKRGQNVTFRCDPISEHNRLYWYRQTLGQGPEFLTYFQNEAQLEKSRLLSDRFSAERPKGSFSTLEIQRTEQGDSAMYLCASSPRTGLGTGELFFGEGSRLTVL.

The genes are TRBV20-1 and TRBJ1-2, with D possibly being TRBD1 (5 bases). Germline CDR1 is DFQATT and CDR2 is SNEGSKA (reference sequence). The CDR3 extends over 15 amino acids. V was pared by 0 bases and J by 1 base, with 12 bases between. This CDR3 is CSARDRGGLNYGYTF. CDR3 bases: TGCAGTGCTAGAGATCGGGGCGGTCTTAACTATGGCTACACCTTC.

This clonotype was counted ten times or more. The chain employs TRBV11-2 and TRBJ2-2; 8 nucleotides match TRBD2. With V trimmed by 3 bases and J by 0 bases, 6 bases remained unmatched. This CDR3 has 17 residues. The germline CDR1 and CDR2 sequences are SGHAT and FQNNGV. The chain's CDR3 is CASSFSSGGSNTGELFF. The DNA of the CDR3 is TGTGCCAGCAGCTTCAGCAGCGGGGGATCGAACACCGGGGAGCTGTTTTTT. The full variable domain, in which reference TRBV11-2 and TRBJ2-2 provide the parts outside the CDR3, is EAGVAQSPRYKIIEKRQSVAFWCNPISGHATLYWYQQILGQGPKLLIQFQNNGVVDDSQLPKDRFSAERLKGVDSTLKIQPAKLEDSAVYLCASSFSSGGSNTGELFFGEGSRLTVL.

The chain carries TRBV4-1 and TRBJ1-2; D remains unclear. Germline loops: CDR1 MGHRA, CDR2 YSYEKL. The V end was cut by 1 base, the J end by 1 base, with 10 bases between. CDR3 length: 15 residues. The CDR3 sequence: CASSQADRFNYGYTF. The DNA of the CDR3 is TGCGCCAGCAGCCAAGCGGATCGGTTTAACTATGGCTACACCTTC.

The rearrangement uses TRBV4-2 and TRBJ1-1; D is unclear. V was shortened by 1 base and J by 3 bases, with 3 bases between the two germline ends. CDR3 length equals 12 residues. Germline V gives CDR1 LGHNA, CDR2 YNFKEQ. CDR3 sequence: CASSQGHTEAFF. CDR3 nucleotide sequence: TGTGCCAGCAGCCAAGGACACACTGAAGCTTTCTTT.

In its sample, this clonotype was seen many times. The chain joins TRBV2 to TRBJ2-7, with D maybe TRBD2 (5 bases). V was clipped by 4 bases and J by 5 bases, with 24 bases between them. The CDR3 runs to 17 residues. In germline, CDR1 is SNHLY, CDR2 FYNNEI. The CDR3 is CASSGATERLASNEQYF. For the CDR3, the DNA is TGTGCCAGCAGTGGAGCGACTGAGAGGCTAGCAAGCAACGAGCAGTACTTC.

The V gene is TRBV9, the J gene TRBJ2-1; 8 nucleotides align to TRBD2. Germline CDR1 is SGDLS and CDR2 is YYNGEE. V was pared by 0 bases and J by 7 bases, with 12 bases of the junction left unmatched. The CDR3 contains 17 residues. CDR3 sequence reads: CASSVDPRAGDRNEQFF. Written as DNA, the CDR3 is TGTGCCAGCAGCGTAGATCCTCGAGCGGGAGATAGAAATGAGCAGTTCTTC.

The chain is built from TRBV4-2 and TRBJ2-5, with 9 nucleotides matching TRBD2. Germline V gene data show CDR1 as LGHNA and CDR2 as YNFKEQ. Trimming removed 0 bases from V and 1 base from J; junction bases left unmatched: 6. The CDR3 sequence is 17 residues long. This chain's CDR3 is CASSQDGGGGGQETQYF. CDR3 coding DNA: TGTGCCAGCAGCCAAGATGGCGGGGGGGGGGGCCAAGAGACCCAGTACTTC.

This clonotype was seen at least ten times. This CDR3 is CASSLTGNNQPQHF. Here the CDR3 DNA reads TGTGCCAGCAGTTTAACCGGGAACAATCAGCCCCAGCATTTT. The chain couples TRBV12-3 or TRBV12-4 to TRBJ1-5; D not certain. The CDR3 consists of 14 residues. V shed 2 bases and J shed 3 bases, with 8 bases lying between them.

The gene calls are TRBV4-3 and TRBJ2-7; perhaps TRBD2 as D (5 bases). CDR1 and CDR2 from the germline V gene are LGHNA and YSLEER. Trimming took 0 bases from V and 3 from J, leaving 9 bases between them. CDR3 size: 14 residues. CDR3: CASSQDLGSYEQYF. CDR3 DNA: TGCGCCAGCAGCCAAGATCTTGGGAGCTACGAGCAGTACTTC.

Comment on this clonotype: At one of its ends the junction is not consistent with the germline gene, which may arise from a read error. The chain joins TRBV12-3 or TRBV12-4 to TRBJ2-1; possibly TRBD1 for D (5 bases). The CDR3 is made up of 14 amino acids. The chain's CDR3 is CASSLTTVDNELFF. The CDR3 DNA sequence: TGTGCCAGCAGTTTAACGACAGTGGACAATGAGCTGTTCTTC.

This clonotype showed up just a few times. The V and J genes are TRBV9 and TRBJ2-1; TRBD2 is a possible D gene (6 bases). The V end lost 0 bases, the J end lost 8 bases, and 12 bases lay between the germline ends. Germline CDR1 is SGDLS and CDR2 is YYNGEE. CDR3 length equals 14 residues. CDR3 coding DNA: TGTGCCAGCAGCGTAGGGGGCTCGGGGGATGAGCAGTTCTTC. This sequence encodes CASSVGGSGDEQFF. The whole variable domain, filled in from reference TRBV9 and TRBJ2-1, reads DSGVTQTPKHLITATGQRVTLRCSPRSGDLSVYWYQQSLDQGLQFLIQYYNGEERAKGNILERFSAQQFPDLHSELNLSSLELGDSALYFCASSVGGSGDEQFFGPGTRLTVL.

This clonotype was seen many times. The V gene is TRBV7-3, the J gene TRBJ1-5; D call uncertain. The germline V and J ends were trimmed by 1 base and 9 bases, with 13 bases remaining between them. This CDR3 has 14 residues. Per the germline V gene, CDR1 is SGHTA and CDR2 is FQGTGA. DNA for the CDR3: TGTGCCAGCAGCTTAATCGCGCCACCAGGGCCCCAGCATTTT. It yields the protein CASSLIAPPGPQHF.

This clonotype appeared a few times. DNA of the CDR3: TGTGCCAGCAGGGGACATTTTGCAACTAATGAAAAACTGTTTTTT. It specifies CASRGHFATNEKLFF. The chain combines TRBV2 with TRBJ1-4, with a possible D match to TRBD1 (6 bases). Germline values: CDR1 SNHLY, CDR2 FYNNEI. CDR3 length: 15 amino acids. The V end lost 6 bases, the J end lost 0 bases, and 11 bases lay between the germline ends.

The table lists this clonotype with many counts. V gene TRBV3-1 combines with J gene TRBJ1-1; 8 bases align to TRBD1. V lost 6 bases and J lost 1; bases outside the gene matches: 4. In germline, CDR1 is LGHDT, CDR2 YNNKEL (reference sequence). The CDR3 has 14 residues. The CDR3 loop reads CASRKGQANTEAFF. The DNA for the CDR3 is TGTGCCAGCAGAAAGGGACAGGCGAACACTGAAGCTTTCTTT.

A remark on this clonotype: One end of the junction is discordant with germline, which a read error may explain. The chain has TRBV4-1 and TRBJ1-5, with TRBD1 identical over 9 bases. Germline values: CDR1 MGHRA, CDR2 YSYEKL. The CDR3 loop spans 15 amino acids. The CDR3 is CANSRDRAAGQPQHF. The CDR3 bases are TGCGCCAACAGCCGGGACAGGGCTGCGGGTCAGCCCCAGCATTTT.

This sequence joins TRBV12-3 or TRBV12-4 and TRBJ2-1, with no clear D. The V end was cut by 5 bases, the J end by 6 bases, with 8 bases between. The CDR3 totals 12 residues. CDR3 DNA sequence: TGTGCCAGCAGTATCTGGATCAATGAGCAGTTCTTC. Amino acids: CASSIWINEQFF.

This clonotype was counted at least ten times. The CDR3 sequence is CASSGVSGRGETQYF. CDR3 nucleotides: TGTGCCAGCAGTGGAGTTAGCGGGAGAGGAGAGACCCAGTACTTC. This rearrangement joins TRBV2 to TRBJ2-5; 9 nucleotides align to TRBD2. Trimming at V came to 4 bases and at J to 4 bases, leaving 7 bases not matched to a gene. This CDR3 comprises 15 residues. CDR1 and CDR2 from the germline V gene are SNHLY and FYNNEI.

The sample holds a few counts of this clonotype. The chain has TRBV3-1 and TRBJ2-3; D call uncertain. The ends were cut back, 4 bases at V and 6 bases at J, with 14 bases in the middle. The CDR3 totals 14 residues. The germline V gene encodes CDR1 LGHDT and CDR2 YNNKEL (reference sequence). This CDR3 reads CASSPVPKGDTQYF. DNA of the CDR3: TGTGCCAGCAGCCCCGTGCCTAAGGGTGATACGCAGTATTTT.

This chain uses TRBV7-9 with TRBJ2-5; D unclear. Germline V gene sequence: CDR1 SEHNR, CDR2 FQNEAQ (reference sequence). The CDR3 runs 12 residues. Trimming stripped 2 bases from V and 5 bases from J, with 6 bases between. The CDR3 DNA reads as TGTGCCAGCAGCTTACTGGTGGAGACCCAGTACTTC. It codes for CASSLLVETQYF.

This clonotype was seen more than once but under ten times. V gene TRBV20-1 combines with J gene TRBJ2-3, with 7 bases identical to TRBD2. Germline CDR1 is DFQATT and CDR2 is SNEGSKA (reference sequence). This CDR3 is built from 11 residues. V gave up 7 bases and J gave up 6 bases; unmatched junction bases: 4. The CDR3 sequence: CSGRLADTQYF. DNA for the CDR3: TGCAGTGGAAGACTAGCTGATACGCAGTATTTT.

V and J are TRBV2 and TRBJ1-2; D is perhaps TRBD1 (6 bases). V lost 8 bases and J lost 1, with 20 bases in between. The CDR3 contains 16 residues. The germline gives CDR1 SNHLY, CDR2 FYNNEI. This CDR3 is CASLSFEDRINYGYTF. The CDR3 nucleotides read TGTGCCAGCCTATCCTTCGAGGACAGAATTAACTATGGCTACACCTTC.

The genes are TRBV28 and TRBJ1-4; no firm D call. This CDR3 comprises 11 residues. The germline V gene has CDR1 MDHEN and CDR2 SYDVKM. Between the trimmed V and J ends, which lost 5 bases and 12 bases, there was a span of 10 bases. The CDR3 DNA follows: TGTGCCAGCAGTCTCTTAAGAGAACTGTTTTTT. This translates into CASSLLRELFF.

This clonotype came up a few times. This chain links TRBV7-9 with TRBJ1-1; D gene ambiguous. V lost 2 bases and J lost 1, with 5 bases in between. The CDR3 covers 13 residues. Germline V gene sequence: CDR1 SEHNR, CDR2 FQNEAQ (reference sequence). The CDR3 protein is CASSLPRNTEAFF. The CDR3 bases are TGTGCCAGCAGCTTACCCAGGAACACTGAAGCTTTCTTT.

J is TRBJ2-1 and V is TRBV15; possible D gene TRBD2, 7 bases. V was shortened by 1 base and J by 9 bases, with 13 bases between the two germline ends. Germline-derived CDR1 and CDR2 are LNHNV and YYDKDF (reference sequence). CDR3 length equals 14 residues. The CDR3 region has the DNA TGTGCCACCAGCAGAGCCGGGGGGCGTGGTGAGCAGTTCTTC. Its translation is CATSRAGGRGEQFF. Together with reference TRBV15 and TRBJ2-1, the CDR3 gives the full variable domain: DAMVIQNPRYQVTQFGKPVTLSCSQTLNHNVMYWYQQKSSQAPKLLFHYYDKDFNNEADTPDNFQSRRPNTSFCFLDIRSPGLGDTAMYLCATSRAGGRGEQFFGPGTRLTVL.

This clonotype has a handful of counts. DNA of the CDR3: TGTGCCAGCAGGGGGGACATGAGCTCCTACAATGAGCAGTTCTTC. This translates into CASRGDMSSYNEQFF. The chain recombines TRBV2 with TRBJ2-1; D perhaps matches TRBD1 (6 bases). The CDR3 runs 15 residues. Germline CDR1 is SNHLY and CDR2 is FYNNEI. V was cut by 6 bases and J by 0 bases, with 12 bases left in between.

This clonotype appeared a few times. Here the CDR3 DNA reads TGCGCCAGCAGTCTTGTATCATCCAGCTGGGCTGTCGATACGCAGTATTTT. This sequence encodes CASSLVSSSWAVDTQYF. The rearrangement links TRBV10-1 to TRBJ2-3; D is unclear. CDR1 is WNHNN and CDR2 is SYGVQD in the germline V gene (reference sequence). Trimming took off 5 bases at V and 6 bases at J, with 24 bases between the two ends. The length of the CDR3 is 17 residues.

This clonotype occurred a few times. The V call is TRBV6-2 or TRBV6-3, the J call TRBJ2-3; 7 positions agree with TRBD2. Per the germline V gene, CDR1 is MNHEY and CDR2 is SVGEGT. Unmatched junction bases numbered 7, after V lost 4 bases and J lost 6 bases. CDR3 size: 14 residues. CDR3 sequence reads: CASSWGGGVDTQYF. CDR3 DNA: TGTGCCAGCAGTTGGGGGGGGGGTGTGGATACGCAGTATTTT.